This T cell receptor (beta chain) came from a study of blood T cell repertoires in COVID-19. Study context: Donors in the United States, Italy and Spain gave samples during acute or convalescent COVID-19.

This CDR3 has 15 amino acids. Trimming shortened V by 0 bases and J by 2 bases, and 10 bases separated the two germline ends. In germline, CDR1 is LGHNA, CDR2 YSLEER. The data were produced by immunoSEQ multiplex PCR, yet TCRdb's version contains in-frame clones alone and is incomplete. The sample includes fewer than 200,000 clones, approximately 80% of them seen just once. The TCR comes from a woman aged 55-70 years with acute COVID-19. The sequencing input was PBMCs or T cells enriched from blood (not recorded which). V is TRBV4-3 and J is TRBJ1-2; D is uncertain. For the CDR3, the DNA is TGCGCCAGCAGCCAAGAGGCTGGGCGCAACTATGGCTACACCTTC. Translated: CASSQEAGRNYGYTF.